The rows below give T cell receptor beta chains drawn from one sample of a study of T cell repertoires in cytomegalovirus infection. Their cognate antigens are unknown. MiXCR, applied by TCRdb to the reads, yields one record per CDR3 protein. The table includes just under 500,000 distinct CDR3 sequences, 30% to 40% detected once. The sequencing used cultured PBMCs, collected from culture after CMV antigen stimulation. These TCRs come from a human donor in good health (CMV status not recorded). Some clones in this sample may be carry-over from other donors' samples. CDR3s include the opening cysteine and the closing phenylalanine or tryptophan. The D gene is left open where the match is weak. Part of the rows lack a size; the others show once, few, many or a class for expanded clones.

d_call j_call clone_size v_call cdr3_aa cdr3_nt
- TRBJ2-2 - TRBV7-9 CASSFGGTANTGELFF TGTGCCAGCAGCTTTGGGGGGACCGCGAACACCGGGGAGCTGTTTTTT
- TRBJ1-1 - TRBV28 CATRTLREAFF TGTGCCACCCGGACCCTTCGGGAAGCTTTCTTT
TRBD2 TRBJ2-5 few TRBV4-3 CASSQDAGTRMYQETQYF TGCGCCAGCAGCCAAGACGCCGGGACTAGAATGTACCAAGAGACCCAGTACTTC
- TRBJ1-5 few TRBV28 CASSLADLNQPQHF TGTGCCAGCAGTTTAGCGGACCTCAATCAGCCCCAGCATTTT
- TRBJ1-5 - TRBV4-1 CASSIRLGLQGNQPQHF TGCGCCAGCAGCATCCGACTGGGACTTCAGGGAAATCAGCCCCAGCATTTT
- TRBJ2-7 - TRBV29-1 CSVVVDRSFEQYF TGCAGCGTTGTTGTAGACAGGTCCTTCGAGCAGTACTTC
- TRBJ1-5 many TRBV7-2 CASSYRVNQPQHF TGTGCCAGCAGCTACAGGGTCAATCAGCCCCAGCATTTT
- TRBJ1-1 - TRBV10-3 CAISETWGNTEAFF TGTGCCATCAGTGAGACGTGGGGTAACACTGAAGCTTTCTTT
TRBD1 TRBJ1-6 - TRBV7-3 CASSLTGPGTGRSPLHF TGTGCCAGCAGCTTAACGGGTCCCGGGACAGGGCGTTCACCCCTCCACTTT
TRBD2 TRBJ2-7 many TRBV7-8 CASCLKAGVIYEQYF TGTGCCAGCTGCTTAAAAGCGGGAGTTATCTACGAGCAGTACTTC
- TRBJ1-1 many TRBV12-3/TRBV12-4 CASNPTGRKGTEAFF TGTGCCAGCAACCCGACAGGTCGCAAAGGGACTGAAGCTTTCTTT
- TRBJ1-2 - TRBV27 CASSSPSGGDYGYTF TGTGCCAGCAGTTCCCCATCCGGGGGGGACTATGGCTACACCTTC
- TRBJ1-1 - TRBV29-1 CSVRTETSTEAFF TGCAGCGTACGGACAGAGACTAGCACTGAAGCTTTCTTT
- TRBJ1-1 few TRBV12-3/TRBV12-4 CASQSQRGMGTEAFF TGTGCCAGCCAATCTCAACGAGGGATGGGAACTGAAGCTTTCTTT
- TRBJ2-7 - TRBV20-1 CSARRSRPTTIWEQYF TGCAGTGCTAGAAGGAGTCGGCCGACTACTATCTGGGAGCAGTACTTC
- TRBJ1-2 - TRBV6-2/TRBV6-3 CASSYRGAGYTF TGTGCCAGCAGTTACCGAGGGGCCGGCTACACCTTC
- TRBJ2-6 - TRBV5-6 CASTETGLSGANVLTF TGTGCCAGCACTGAAACAGGTCTCTCTGGGGCCAACGTCCTGACTTTC
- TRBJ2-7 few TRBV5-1 CASSWGVTSLIYEQYF TGCGCCAGCAGCTGGGGAGTGACAAGCTTGATCTACGAGCAGTACTTC
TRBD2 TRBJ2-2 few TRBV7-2 CASSLSGASGRNTGELFF TGTGCCAGCAGCTTAAGCGGCGCTAGCGGGAGGAACACCGGGGAGCTGTTTTTT
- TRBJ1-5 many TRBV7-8 CASSLARVGNQPQHF TGTGCCAGCAGCTTAGCGCGGGTAGGCAATCAGCCCCAGCATTTT
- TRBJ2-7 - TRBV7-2 CASSLSPLPGRAPSYEQYF TGTGCCAGCAGCTTATCCCCGCTGCCGGGGCGGGCACCCTCCTACGAGCAGTACTTC
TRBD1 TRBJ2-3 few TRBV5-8 CASSLGGGDTDTQYF TGTGCCAGCAGCTTGGGAGGGGGCGACACAGATACGCAGTATTTT
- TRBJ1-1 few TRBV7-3 CASSLTGMDTEAFF TGTGCCAGCAGCTTAACAGGAATGGACACTGAAGCTTTCTTT
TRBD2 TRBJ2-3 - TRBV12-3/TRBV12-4 CASSLRLAATDTQYF TGTGCCAGCAGTTTAAGGCTAGCGGCAACAGATACGCAGTATTTT
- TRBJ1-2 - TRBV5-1 CASSLEGQKADGYTF TGCGCCAGCAGCTTGGAAGGGCAAAAAGCAGATGGTTACACCTTC
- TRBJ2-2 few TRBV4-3 CASSQVVSPGAGELFF TGCGCCAGCAGCCAAGTCGTGTCCCCCGGGGCCGGGGAGCTGTTTTTT
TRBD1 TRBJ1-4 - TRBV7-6 CASSLNLGRDSEKLFF TGTGCCAGCAGTCTAAATCTGGGCAGGGACAGTGAAAAACTGTTTTTT
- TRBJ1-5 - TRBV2 CASSEAPQPQHF TGTGCCAGCAGTGAAGCGCCTCAGCCCCAGCATTTT
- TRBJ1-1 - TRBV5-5 CASSAGTLNTEAFF TGTGCCAGCAGCGCCGGGACACTCAACACTGAAGCTTTCTTT
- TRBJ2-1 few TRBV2 CASLYNEQFF TGTGCCAGCTTGTACAATGAGCAGTTCTTC
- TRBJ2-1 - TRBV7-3 CASSSKIRESSYNEQFF TGTGCCAGCAGCTCAAAAATCCGGGAGAGCTCCTACAATGAGCAGTTCTTC
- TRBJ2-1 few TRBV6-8 CASSYSEGRYNEQFF TGTGCCAGCAGTTACTCGGAGGGACGCTACAATGAGCAGTTCTTC
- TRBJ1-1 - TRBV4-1 CASSRDLLSDEAFF TGCGCCAGCAGCCGAGACCTCCTAAGCGACGAAGCTTTCTTT
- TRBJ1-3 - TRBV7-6 CASSLDPGSSGNTIYF TGTGCCAGCAGCTTAGATCCAGGAAGCTCTGGAAACACCATATATTTT
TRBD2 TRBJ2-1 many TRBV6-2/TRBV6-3 CASSYGGTSANLYYNEQFF TGTGCCAGCAGTTACGGCGGGACTAGCGCCAACTTGTATTATAATGAGCAGTTCTTC
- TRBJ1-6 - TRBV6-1 CASNEFEGLVSSLHF TGTGCCAGCAATGAATTTGAGGGTTTAGTTTCATCCCTCCACTTT
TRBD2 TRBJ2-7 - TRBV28 CASSDGPSRGDEQYF TGTGCCAGCAGTGATGGACCCTCTCGGGGGGACGAGCAGTACTTC
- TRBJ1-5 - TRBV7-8 CASSFRGRGQPQHF TGTGCCAGCAGCTTTCGCGGGCGTGGGCAGCCCCAGCATTTT
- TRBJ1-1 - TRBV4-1 CASSQEGAGNTEAFF TGCGCCAGCAGCCAAGAAGGGGCAGGGAACACTGAAGCTTTCTTT
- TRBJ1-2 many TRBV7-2 CASSNPDTANYGYTF TGTGCCAGCAGCAATCCAGACACAGCTAACTATGGCTACACCTTC
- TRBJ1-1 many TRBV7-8 CASSLFGNTEAFF TGTGCCAGCAGCTTATTTGGGAACACTGAAGCTTTCTTT